The 16 T cell receptor beta chains listed next were all sequenced from one sample in a study of cytomegalovirus exposure and HLA in healthy donors (dated by TCRdb to about 2017). The receptor library was made with the immunoSEQ multiplex PCR assay. For the multiplex PCR, a mixture combining 60 forward primers for TCR Vbeta segments and 13 reverse primers for TCR Jbeta segments was used. This is the immuneACCESS table as TCRdb keeps it, with only in-frame sequences that have V and J called. A part of the clones is gone; compared with another copy, unresolved V genes explain less than half, and the rest is unexplained. The sample includes 200,000 or so clones, with 65% to 85% observed a single time. The ten biggest clones cover 0.075% to 0.1% of the sample. Sample: PBMCs. The receptors were gathered from a boy aged 2 to 9 in good health and CMV-seronegative.

The chain is built from TRBV7-2 and TRBJ2-1; D is ambiguous. The CDR3 has 13 residues. Germline CDR1 is SGHTA and CDR2 is FQGNSA. The V gene lost 3 bases and the J gene lost 5 bases, with 8 bases spanning the gap. The CDR3 DNA reads as TGTGCCAGCAGCTTGCCACATGACAATGAGCAGTTCTTC. Encoded protein: CASSLPHDNEQFF.

The chain has TRBV5-1 and TRBJ2-3; 7 positions agree with TRBD2. V shed 4 bases, J shed 4 bases, and the junction held 6 bases outside the gene matches. The CDR3 is 14 amino acids. Germline values: CDR1 SGHRS, CDR2 YFSETQ. CDR3 sequence: CASSRGLGADTQYF. The CDR3 DNA reads as TGCGCCAGCAGCCGAGGACTAGGCGCAGATACGCAGTATTTT.

V gene TRBV28 combines with J gene TRBJ2-1, with D maybe TRBD2 (5 bases). The CDR3 consists of 18 residues. Germline V gene sequence: CDR1 MDHEN, CDR2 SYDVKM. Trimming cost V 1 base and J 5 bases, with 21 bases left between them. CDR3 DNA sequence: TGTGCCAGCAGTTTATACGTCGGTGCGGGCCGGAACAACAATGAGCAGTTCTTC. This codes for CASSLYVGAGRNNNEQFF.

The CDR3 DNA reads TGTGCCAGCGAGGGACTAGCGAATGAGCAGTTCTTC. Its translation: CASEGLANEQFF. V and J are TRBV6-6 and TRBJ2-1, with 10 bases lining up with TRBD2. The ends lost 8 bases at V and 7 bases at J; junction bases unmatched: 2. This CDR3 contains 12 residues. Germline values: CDR1 MNHNY, CDR2 SVGAGI (reference sequence).

CDR3 sequence reads: CASSLGGLYEQYF. In DNA, the CDR3 is TGTGCCAGCAGCTTGGGGGGCCTCTACGAGCAGTACTTC. The rearrangement links TRBV5-8 to TRBJ2-7, with a weak D call TRBD1 (5 bases). Trimming left V 0 bases short and J 3 bases short, with 7 bases between. The CDR3 consists of 13 residues. Per germline, CDR1 SGHTS and CDR2 YDEGEE. Looking up the rest from reference TRBV5-8 and TRBJ2-7 gives the full variable domain: EAGVTQSPTHLIKTRGQQATLRCSPISGHTSVYWYQQALGLGLQFLLWYDEGEERNRGNFPPRFSGRQFPNYSSELNVNALELEDSALYLCASSLGGLYEQYFGPGTRLTVT.

On this clone: The CDR3 ends on some other residue instead of the conserved phenylalanine or tryptophan, so this is likely a read error. The chain employs TRBV28 and TRBJ1-2; no clear D. There are 13 residues in the CDR3. V was clipped by 7 bases and J by 2 bases, with 11 bases between them. In germline, CDR1 is MDHEN, CDR2 SYDVKM. The CDR3 spells CASIQDGNYGYTL. CDR3 in DNA: TGTGCCAGCATTCAAGACGGAAACTATGGCTACACCCTC.

This chain joins TRBV7-2 and TRBJ2-7, with 9 bases fitting TRBD1. Germline CDR1 SGHTA, CDR2 FQGNSA. Trimming at V came to 3 bases and at J to 4 bases, leaving 7 bases not matched to a gene. This CDR3 contains 15 residues. CDR3 region: CASSFTGTGIYEQYF. In DNA form, the CDR3 reads TGTGCCAGCAGCTTTACCGGGACAGGGATTTACGAGCAGTACTTC.

The chain has TRBV5-1 and TRBJ2-3, with D possibly being TRBD2 (6 bases). The V gene lost 3 bases and the J gene lost 5 bases, with 13 bases spanning the gap. The CDR3 length is 14 residues. Germline values: CDR1 SGHRS, CDR2 YFSETQ. DNA of the CDR3: TGCGCCAGCAGCTCGGGGGTTGTCGGAGATACGCAGTATTTT. It is translated as CASSSGVVGDTQYF.

The chain has TRBV30 and TRBJ1-2, with D unresolved. The CDR3 is 12 residues long. CDR1 and CDR2 from the germline V gene are GTSNPN and SVGIG (reference sequence). Trimming pared 0 bases from V and 6 bases from J, leaving 8 bases between. The CDR3 region is CAWSVWANGYTF. Here the CDR3 DNA reads TGTGCCTGGAGTGTATGGGCTAATGGCTACACCTTC.

The chain couples TRBV10-3 to TRBJ2-5; perhaps TRBD1 as D (5 bases). Trimming cost V 2 bases and J 0 bases, with 7 bases left between them. The CDR3 loop spans 14 amino acids. Looked up from germline, CDR1 is ENHRY and CDR2 is SYGVKD. The CDR3 DNA reads TGTGCCATCAGTGAGGGCAGGGACCAAGAGACCCAGTACTTC. Translation gives CAISEGRDQETQYF.

The chain employs TRBV7-8 and TRBJ2-3; D perhaps matches TRBD2 (6 bases). The CDR3 has 17 amino acids. Between the trimmed V and J ends, which lost 5 bases and 0 bases, there was a span of 18 bases. Germline lookup yields CDR1 SGHVS and CDR2 FQNEAQ. CDR3 sequence: CASSKIGGTSSTDTQYF. The CDR3 nucleotides are TGTGCCAGCAGCAAAATCGGGGGAACCTCTAGCACAGATACGCAGTATTTT.

The chain couples TRBV19 to TRBJ1-2, with a weak D call TRBD1 (5 bases). The CDR3 is 14 residues long. Looked up from germline, CDR1 is LNHDA and CDR2 is SQIVND (reference sequence). With 1 base removed from V and 4 bases from J, the gap between germline ends came to 10 bases. The CDR3 reads CASSIVAGPYGYTF. Here the CDR3 DNA reads TGTGCCAGTAGTATAGTTGCAGGGCCCTATGGCTACACCTTC.

The sample holds one count of this clone. V is TRBV4-3 and J is TRBJ1-6; the match to TRBD1 covers 7 bases. Per germline, CDR1 LGHNA and CDR2 YSLEER. The CDR3 spans 15 residues. V was pared by 4 bases and J by 7 bases, with 7 bases of the junction left unmatched. As DNA, the CDR3 is TGCGCCAGCAGCCGTATACAGGGACAGAATTCACCCCTCCACTTT. Residues: CASSRIQGQNSPLHF.

V is TRBV4-3 and J is TRBJ1-1, with 8 bases lining up with TRBD1. CDR1 is LGHNA, CDR2 YSLEER, per germline. Trimming took 0 bases from V and 3 from J; bases not matched to a gene: 18. The CDR3 covers 20 residues. The CDR3 DNA reads as TGCGCCAGCAGCCAAGATGTCGCAGGGGGCGCCCTAAAGTCTGACACTGAAGCTTTCTTT. Protein: CASSQDVAGGALKSDTEAFF.

The V and J genes are TRBV10-3 and TRBJ2-1; 14 bases are shared with TRBD2. After removal of 9 bases from V and 7 bases from J, the junction contained 5 bases not matched to a gene. The CDR3 loop spans 14 amino acids. Germline V CDR1 and CDR2: ENHRY, SYGVKD. The CDR3 DNA reads TGTGCCATTGCCGGGACTAGCGGGGGAAATGAGCAGTTCTTC. Protein: CAIAGTSGGNEQFF.

The chain carries TRBV5-5 and TRBJ1-3, with D uncertain. V gave up 7 bases and J gave up 2 bases, with 16 bases separating them. The germline V gene encodes CDR1 SGHKS and CDR2 YYEKEE (reference sequence). CDR3 length: 15 residues. DNA for the CDR3: TGTGCCAGCGCCCCTCCGGGGATGCCTGGAAACACCATATATTTT. This codes for CASAPPGMPGNTIYF.